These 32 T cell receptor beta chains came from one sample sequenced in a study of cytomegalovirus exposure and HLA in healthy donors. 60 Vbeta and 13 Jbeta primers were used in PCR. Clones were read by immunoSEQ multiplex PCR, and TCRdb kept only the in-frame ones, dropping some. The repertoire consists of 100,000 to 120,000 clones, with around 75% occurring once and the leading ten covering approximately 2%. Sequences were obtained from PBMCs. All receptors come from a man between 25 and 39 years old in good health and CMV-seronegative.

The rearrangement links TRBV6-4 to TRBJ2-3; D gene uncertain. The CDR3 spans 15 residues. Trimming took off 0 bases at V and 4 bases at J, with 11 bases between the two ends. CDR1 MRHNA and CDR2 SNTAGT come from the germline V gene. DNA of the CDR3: TGTGCCAGCAGTGACTCATTTTCCACGGCAGATACGCAGTATTTT. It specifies CASSDSFSTADTQYF.

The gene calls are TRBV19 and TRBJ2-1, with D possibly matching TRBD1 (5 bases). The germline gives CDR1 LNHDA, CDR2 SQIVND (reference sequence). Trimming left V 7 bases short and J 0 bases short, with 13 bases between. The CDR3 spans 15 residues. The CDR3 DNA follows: TGTGCCAGTAAGGTGCTAGGGGTCTCCTACAATGAGCAGTTCTTC. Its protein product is CASKVLGVSYNEQFF. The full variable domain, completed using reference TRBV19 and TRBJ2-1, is DGGITQSPKYLFRKEGQNVTLSCEQNLNHDAMYWYRQDPGQGLRLIYYSQIVNDFQKGDIAEGYSVSREKKESFPLTVTSAQKNPTAFYLCASKVLGVSYNEQFFGPGTRLTVL.

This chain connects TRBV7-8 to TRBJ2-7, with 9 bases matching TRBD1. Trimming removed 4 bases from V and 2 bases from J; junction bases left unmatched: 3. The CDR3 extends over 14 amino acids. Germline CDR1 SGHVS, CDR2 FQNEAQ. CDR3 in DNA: TGTGCCAGCAGCTCGGACAGGGGACCCTACGAGCAGTACTTC. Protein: CASSSDRGPYEQYF.

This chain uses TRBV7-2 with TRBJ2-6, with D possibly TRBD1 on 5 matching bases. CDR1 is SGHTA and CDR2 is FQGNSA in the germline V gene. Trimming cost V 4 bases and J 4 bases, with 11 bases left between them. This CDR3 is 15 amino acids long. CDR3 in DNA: TGTGCCAGCAGCTCTGCAGGGAAAGGGGCCAACGTCCTGACTTTC. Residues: CASSSAGKGANVLTF.

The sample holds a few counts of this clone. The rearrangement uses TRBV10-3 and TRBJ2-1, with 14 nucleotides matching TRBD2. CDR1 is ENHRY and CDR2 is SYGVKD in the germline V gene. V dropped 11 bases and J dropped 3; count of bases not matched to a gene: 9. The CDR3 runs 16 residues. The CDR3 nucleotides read TGTGCCTCCGGACTAGCGGGAGGCGGCTACTACAATGAGCAGTTCTTC. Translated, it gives CASGLAGGGYYNEQFF.

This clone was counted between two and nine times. The CDR3: CASSTEEQGYDGYTF. The CDR3 DNA reads as TGTGCCAGCAGCACGGAGGAACAGGGATATGATGGCTACACCTTC. J is TRBJ1-2 and V is TRBV7-6; D is possibly TRBD1 (6 bases). The length of the CDR3 is 15 residues. Germline CDR1 is SGHVS and CDR2 is FNYEAQ. Trimming shortened V by 5 bases and J by 6 bases, and 19 bases separated the two germline ends.

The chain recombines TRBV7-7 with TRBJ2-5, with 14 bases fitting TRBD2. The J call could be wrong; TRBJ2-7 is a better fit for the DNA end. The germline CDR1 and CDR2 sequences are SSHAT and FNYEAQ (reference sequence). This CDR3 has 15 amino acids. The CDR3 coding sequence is TGTGCCAGCAGCCCTGGACTAGCGGGGGGATACGAGCAGTACTTC. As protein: CASSPGLAGGYEQYF.

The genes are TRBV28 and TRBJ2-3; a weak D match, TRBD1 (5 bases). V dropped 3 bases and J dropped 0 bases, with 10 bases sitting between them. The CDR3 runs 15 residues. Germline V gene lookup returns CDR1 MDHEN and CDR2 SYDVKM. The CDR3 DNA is TGTGCCAGCAGTTTGGTGACAGCCAGCACAGATACGCAGTATTTT. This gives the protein CASSLVTASTDTQYF.

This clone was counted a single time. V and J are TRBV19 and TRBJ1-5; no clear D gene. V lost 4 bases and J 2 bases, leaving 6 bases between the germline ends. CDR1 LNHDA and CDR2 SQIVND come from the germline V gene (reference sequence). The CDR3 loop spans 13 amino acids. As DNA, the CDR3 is TGTGCCAGTAGTACCTACGGCAATCAGCCCCAGCATTTT. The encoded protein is CASSTYGNQPQHF. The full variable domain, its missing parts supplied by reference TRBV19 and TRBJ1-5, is DGGITQSPKYLFRKEGQNVTLSCEQNLNHDAMYWYRQDPGQGLRLIYYSQIVNDFQKGDIAEGYSVSREKKESFPLTVTSAQKNPTAFYLCASSTYGNQPQHFGDGTRLSIL.

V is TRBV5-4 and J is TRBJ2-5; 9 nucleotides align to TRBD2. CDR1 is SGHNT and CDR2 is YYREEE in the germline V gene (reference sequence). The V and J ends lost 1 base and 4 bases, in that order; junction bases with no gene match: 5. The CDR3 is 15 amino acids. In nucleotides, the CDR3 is TGTGCCAGCAGCTTGAGCGGGGGGTTGAGAGAGACCCAGTACTTC. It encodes CASSLSGGLRETQYF.

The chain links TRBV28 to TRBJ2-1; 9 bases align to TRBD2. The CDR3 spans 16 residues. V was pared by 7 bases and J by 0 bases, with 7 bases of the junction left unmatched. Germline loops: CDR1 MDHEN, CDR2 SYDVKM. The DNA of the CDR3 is TGTGCCAGCACCTGGGGCGGGAGGGACTCCTACAATGAGCAGTTCTTC. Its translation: CASTWGGRDSYNEQFF.

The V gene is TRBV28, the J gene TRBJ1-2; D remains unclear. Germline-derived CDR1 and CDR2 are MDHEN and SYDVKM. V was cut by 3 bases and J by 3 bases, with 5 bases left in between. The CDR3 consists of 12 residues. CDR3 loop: CASSFSYYGYTF. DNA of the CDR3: TGTGCCAGCAGTTTCAGTTACTATGGCTACACCTTC.

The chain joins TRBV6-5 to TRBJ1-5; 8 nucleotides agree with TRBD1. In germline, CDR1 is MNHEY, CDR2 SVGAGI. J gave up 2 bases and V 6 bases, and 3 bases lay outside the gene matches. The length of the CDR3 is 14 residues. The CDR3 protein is CASSGTGRNQPQHF. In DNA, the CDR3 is TGTGCCAGCAGCGGGACAGGCCGCAATCAGCCCCAGCATTTT.

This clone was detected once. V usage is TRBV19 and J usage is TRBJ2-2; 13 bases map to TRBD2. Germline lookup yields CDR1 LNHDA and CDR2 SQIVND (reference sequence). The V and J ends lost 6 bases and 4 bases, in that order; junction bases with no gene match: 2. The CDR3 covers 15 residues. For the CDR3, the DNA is TGTGCCAGTAGCGGACTAGCGGGAGCCACCGGGGAGCTGTTTTTT. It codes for CASSGLAGATGELFF.

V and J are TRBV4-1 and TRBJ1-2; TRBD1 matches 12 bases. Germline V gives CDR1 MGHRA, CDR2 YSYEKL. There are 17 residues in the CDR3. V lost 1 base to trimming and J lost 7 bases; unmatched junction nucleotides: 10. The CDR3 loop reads CASSQGDRGLRAGGYTF. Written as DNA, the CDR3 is TGCGCCAGCAGCCAAGGGGACAGGGGGCTCAGGGCTGGTGGCTACACCTTC.

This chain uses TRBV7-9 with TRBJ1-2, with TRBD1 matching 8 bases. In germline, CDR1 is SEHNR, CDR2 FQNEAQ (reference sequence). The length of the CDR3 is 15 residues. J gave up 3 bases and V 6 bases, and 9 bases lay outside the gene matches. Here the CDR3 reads CASRFGQGIDYGYTF. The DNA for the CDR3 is TGTGCCAGCAGGTTCGGACAGGGTATAGACTATGGCTACACCTTC. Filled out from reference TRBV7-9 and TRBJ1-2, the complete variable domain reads DTGVSQNPRHKITKRGQNVTFRCDPISEHNRLYWYRQTLGQGPEFLTYFQNEAQLEKSRLLSDRFSAERPKGSFSTLEIQRTEQGDSAMYLCASRFGQGIDYGYTFGSGTRLTVV.

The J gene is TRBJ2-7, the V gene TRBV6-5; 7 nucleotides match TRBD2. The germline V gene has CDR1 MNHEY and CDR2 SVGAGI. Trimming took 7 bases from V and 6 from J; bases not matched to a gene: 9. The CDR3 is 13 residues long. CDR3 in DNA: TGTGCCAGCACCCTCGCTAGCGGAGCCGAGCAGTACTTC. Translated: CASTLASGAEQYF.

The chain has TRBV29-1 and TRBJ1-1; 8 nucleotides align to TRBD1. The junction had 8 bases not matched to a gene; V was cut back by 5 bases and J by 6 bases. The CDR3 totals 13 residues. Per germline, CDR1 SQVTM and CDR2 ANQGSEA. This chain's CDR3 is CSVKWLQGAEAFF. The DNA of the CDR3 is TGCAGCGTTAAGTGGTTACAGGGGGCTGAAGCTTTCTTT.

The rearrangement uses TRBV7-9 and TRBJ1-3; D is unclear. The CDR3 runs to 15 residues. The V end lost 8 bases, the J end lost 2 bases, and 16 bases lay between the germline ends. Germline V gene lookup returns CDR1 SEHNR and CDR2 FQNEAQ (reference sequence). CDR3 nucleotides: TGTGCCAGCTCCAGAGGCGTTGGTCCTGGAAACACCATATATTTT. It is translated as CASSRGVGPGNTIYF.

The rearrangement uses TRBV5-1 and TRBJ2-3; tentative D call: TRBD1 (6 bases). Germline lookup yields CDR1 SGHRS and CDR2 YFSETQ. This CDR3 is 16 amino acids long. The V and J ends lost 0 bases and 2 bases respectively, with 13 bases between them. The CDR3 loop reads CASSLVGQPYTDTQYF. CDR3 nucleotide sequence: TGCGCCAGCAGCTTGGTAGGACAGCCATACACAGATACGCAGTATTTT.

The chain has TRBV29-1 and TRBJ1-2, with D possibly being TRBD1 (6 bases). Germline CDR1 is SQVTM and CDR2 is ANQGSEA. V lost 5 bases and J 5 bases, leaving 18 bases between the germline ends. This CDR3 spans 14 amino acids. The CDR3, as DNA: TGCAGCGTTCGTTCCAGGGGCTCCCCTTATGGCTACACCTTC. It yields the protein CSVRSRGSPYGYTF.

In DNA form, the CDR3 reads TGTGCCACCAAACAGGAGTCAACCTACGAGCAGTACTTC. It codes for CATKQESTYEQYF. J is TRBJ2-7 and V is TRBV19, with D maybe TRBD1 (5 bases). Germline V gives CDR1 LNHDA, CDR2 SQIVND (reference sequence). V shed 10 bases and J shed 2 bases, with 15 bases lying between them. The CDR3 totals 13 residues. Full variable domain (remainder filled in from reference TRBV19 and TRBJ2-7): DGGITQSPKYLFRKEGQNVTLSCEQNLNHDAMYWYRQDPGQGLRLIYYSQIVNDFQKGDIAEGYSVSREKKESFPLTVTSAQKNPTAFYLCATKQESTYEQYFGPGTRLTVT.

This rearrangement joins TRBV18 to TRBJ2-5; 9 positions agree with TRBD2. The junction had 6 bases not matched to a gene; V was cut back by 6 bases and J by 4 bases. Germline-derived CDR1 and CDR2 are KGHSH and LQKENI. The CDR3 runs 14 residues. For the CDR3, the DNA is TGTGCCAGCTCGCGGACTAGCGTAGCAGAGACCCAGTACTTC. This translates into CASSRTSVAETQYF.

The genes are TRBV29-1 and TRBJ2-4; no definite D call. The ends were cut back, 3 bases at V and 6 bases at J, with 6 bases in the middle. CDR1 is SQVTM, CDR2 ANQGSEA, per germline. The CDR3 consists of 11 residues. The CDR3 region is CSVENRNIQYF. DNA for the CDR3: TGCAGCGTTGAGAACAGAAACATTCAGTACTTC.

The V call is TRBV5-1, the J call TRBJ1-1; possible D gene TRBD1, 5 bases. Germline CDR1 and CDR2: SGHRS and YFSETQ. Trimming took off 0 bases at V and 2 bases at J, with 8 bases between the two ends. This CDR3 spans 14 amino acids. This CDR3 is CASSLVQGNTEAFF. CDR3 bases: TGCGCCAGCAGCTTGGTTCAGGGTAACACTGAAGCTTTCTTT.

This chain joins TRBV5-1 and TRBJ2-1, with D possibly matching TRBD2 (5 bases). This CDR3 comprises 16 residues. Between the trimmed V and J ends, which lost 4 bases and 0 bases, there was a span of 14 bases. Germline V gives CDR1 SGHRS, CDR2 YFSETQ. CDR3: CASSTDFSRSYNEQFF. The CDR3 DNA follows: TGCGCCAGCAGCACGGACTTTTCCCGCTCCTACAATGAGCAGTTCTTC.

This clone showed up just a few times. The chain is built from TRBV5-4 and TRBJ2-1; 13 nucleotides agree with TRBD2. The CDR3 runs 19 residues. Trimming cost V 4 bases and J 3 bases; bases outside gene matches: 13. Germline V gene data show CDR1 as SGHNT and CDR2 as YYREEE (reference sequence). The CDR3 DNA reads TGTGCCAGCAGCGGCGGACTAGCGGGAGCGAGGGGGATCTACAATGAGCAGTTCTTC. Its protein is CASSGGLAGARGIYNEQFF.

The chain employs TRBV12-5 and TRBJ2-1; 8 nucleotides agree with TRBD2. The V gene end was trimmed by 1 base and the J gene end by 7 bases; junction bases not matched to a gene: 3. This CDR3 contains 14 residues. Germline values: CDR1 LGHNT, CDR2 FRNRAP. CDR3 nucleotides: TGTGCTAGTGGTTTGGGCGGGGGGTGGAATGAGCAGTTCTTC. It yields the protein CASGLGGGWNEQFF.

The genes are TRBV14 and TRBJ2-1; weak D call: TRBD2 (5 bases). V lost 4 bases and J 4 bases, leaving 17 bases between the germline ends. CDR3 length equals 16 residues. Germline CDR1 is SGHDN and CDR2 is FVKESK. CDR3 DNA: TGTGCCAGCAGCCGTGGCGGGCCCATATTTTACAATGAGCAGTTCTTC. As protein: CASSRGGPIFYNEQFF.

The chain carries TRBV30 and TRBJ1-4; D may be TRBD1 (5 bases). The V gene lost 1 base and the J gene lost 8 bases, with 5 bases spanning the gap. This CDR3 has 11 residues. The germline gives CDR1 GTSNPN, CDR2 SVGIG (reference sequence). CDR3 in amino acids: CAWSAGEKLFF. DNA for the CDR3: TGTGCCTGGAGTGCAGGGGAAAAACTGTTTTTT.

The CDR3 DNA reads TGTGCCAGCAACGACCAGGGAGGGGGCACTGAAGCTTTCTTT. Its protein is CASNDQGGGTEAFF. This chain joins TRBV6-5 and TRBJ1-1, with D possibly matching TRBD1 (6 bases). The CDR3 covers 14 residues. Per the germline V gene, CDR1 is MNHEY and CDR2 is SVGAGI. V lost 7 bases and J lost 4, with 16 bases in between.

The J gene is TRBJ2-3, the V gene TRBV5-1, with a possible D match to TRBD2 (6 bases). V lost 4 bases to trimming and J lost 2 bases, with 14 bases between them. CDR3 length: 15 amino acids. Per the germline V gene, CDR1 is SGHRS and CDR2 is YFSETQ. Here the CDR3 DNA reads TGCGCCAGCAGCCCCCTCCGCGGGACCACAGATACGCAGTATTTT. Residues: CASSPLRGTTDTQYF.